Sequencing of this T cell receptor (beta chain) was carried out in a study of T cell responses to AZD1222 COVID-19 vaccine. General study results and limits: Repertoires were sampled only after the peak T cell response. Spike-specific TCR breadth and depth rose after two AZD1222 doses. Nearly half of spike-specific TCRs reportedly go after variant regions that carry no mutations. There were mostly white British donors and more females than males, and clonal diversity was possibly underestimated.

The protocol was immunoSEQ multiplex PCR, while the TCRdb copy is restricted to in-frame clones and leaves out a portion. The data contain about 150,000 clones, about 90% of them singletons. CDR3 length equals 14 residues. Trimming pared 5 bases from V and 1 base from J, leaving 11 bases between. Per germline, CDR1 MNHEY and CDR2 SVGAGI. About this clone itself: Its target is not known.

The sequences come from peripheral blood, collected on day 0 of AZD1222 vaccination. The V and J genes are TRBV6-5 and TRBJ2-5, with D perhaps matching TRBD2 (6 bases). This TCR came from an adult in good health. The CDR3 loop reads CASSLGGSQETQYF. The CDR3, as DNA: TGTGCCAGCAGTCTCGGGGGTTCCCAAGAGACCCAGTACTTC.